A selection of T cell receptor beta chains follows, all from one sample in a study of blood T cell repertoires in COVID-19. Libraries were prepared by immunoSEQ multiplex PCR; TCRdb keeps only in-frame clonotypes and omits some of them. The sample yields some 190,000 clones, 88% seen once. Sequenced: peripheral blood. The receptors come from a man aged 25 to 40 with acute or convalescent COVID-19. Both conserved end residues are part of each CDR3. The D gene is left open where the match is weak. Only some rows state a clone size, as once, few, many or a class for expanded clones.

>TRBV11-2|once|TRBJ2-4|NA
TGTGCCAGCAGCAACACGAACATTCAGTACTTC
CASSNTNIQYF
>TRBV19|NA|TRBJ2-3|NA
TGTGCCAGTAGTATAGGACAGGTCCCCACAGATACGCAGTATTTT
CASSIGQVPTDTQYF
>TRBV28|NA|TRBJ1-1|NA
TGTGCCAGCAGTTTATTGGTAGGGGGTTTCGTCACTGAAGCTTTCTTT
CASSLLVGGFVTEAFF
>TRBV5-1|NA|TRBJ2-7|TRBD2
TGCGCCAGCAGCTCGGGGAGGGGAGTGGACGAGCAGTACTTC
CASSSGRGVDEQYF
>TRBV6-6|NA|TRBJ2-7|TRBD1
TGTGCCACCAGGGGGCACAACTACGAGCAGTACTTC
CATRGHNYEQYF
>TRBV4-1|NA|TRBJ1-5|NA
TGCGCCAGCAGCACAATTGGGGGGGTAGGTGGCAATCAGCCCCAGCATTTT
CASSTIGGVGGNQPQHF
>TRBV27|NA|TRBJ2-7|NA
TGTGCCAGCTCCAAGGGACTTAGCTCCTACGAGCAGTACTTC
CASSKGLSSYEQYF
>TRBV4-1|NA|TRBJ1-2|NA
TGCGCCAGCAGCCAAACCACGGTTGACTATGGCTACACCTTC
CASSQTTVDYGYTF
>TRBV5-6|NA|TRBJ1-2|NA
TGTGCCAGCAGCCTCTACCGGGATGGCTACACCTTC
CASSLYRDGYTF
>TRBV9|once|TRBJ1-2|NA
TGTGCCAGCAGCCCCGGGACACCGATTAACTATGGCTACACCTTC
CASSPGTPINYGYTF
>TRBV20-1|NA|TRBJ1-2|NA
TGCAGTGCTAGTCCCCCAGGGAAAAGGGCTAATGGCTACACCTTC
CSASPPGKRANGYTF
>TRBV15|NA|TRBJ1-4|NA
TGTGCCACCGCTGCCAACCAAAACAGGGCAACTAATGAAAAACTGTTTTTT
CATAANQNRATNEKLFF
>TRBV9|NA|TRBJ1-6|TRBD1
TGTGCCAGCAGCAGGGGGACAGGGGAATATTCACCCCTCCACTTT
CASSRGTGEYSPLHF
>TRBV27|once|TRBJ2-2|TRBD1
TGTGCCAGCAGACTGGACAGGAAAGCGAACACCGGGGAGCTGTTTTTT
CASRLDRKANTGELFF
>TRBV27|NA|TRBJ2-7|TRBD1
TGTGCCAGCAGCCCGACAGGGAGCTCCTACGAGCAGTACTTC
CASSPTGSSYEQYF
>TRBV30|NA|TRBJ1-2|NA
TGTGCCTGGAGTGGTAGCTGGGGCTACACCTTC
CAWSGSWGYTF
>TRBV2|NA|TRBJ2-2|TRBD2
TGTGCCAGCGCCGCTGGACTAGCGGGAATCACCGGGGAGCTGTTTTTT
CASAAGLAGITGELFF
>TRBV27|NA|TRBJ2-7|NA
TGTGCCAGCGGGTGGACACGGTCGGCCTACGAGCAGTACTTC
CASGWTRSAYEQYF
>TRBV19|once|TRBJ2-2|NA
TGTGCCAGTAGCCCCAGGGGAAAGAACACCGGGGAGCTGTTTTTT
CASSPRGKNTGELFF
>TRBV19|NA|TRBJ1-1|TRBD1
TGTGCCAGTAGTAACACAGGGGGCTTGTTGTACACTGAAGCTTTCTTT
CASSNTGGLLYTEAFF
>TRBV10-3|NA|TRBJ2-3|NA
TGTGCCATCAGTGACCCCGGGGGCACAGATACGCAGTATTTT
CAISDPGGTDTQYF
>TRBV20-1|NA|TRBJ1-4|NA
TGCAGTGCTAGTCTGGGCGGGAATGAAAAACTGTTTTTT
CSASLGGNEKLFF
>TRBV5-4|NA|TRBJ1-1|NA
TGTGCCAGCAGCTTTGACAGTATACTCCTCCGTGACACTGAAGCTTTCTTT
CASSFDSILLRDTEAFF
>TRBV24-1|NA|TRBJ1-4|NA
TGTGCCACCAGTGATTCCGGCAGCGCAAATGAAAAACTGTTTTTT
CATSDSGSANEKLFF